This TCR beta chain is drawn from a study of shared clonotypes between healthy human individuals. Study-wide results and limits: Across subsets, estimated richness was generally greater for naive than for memory populations.

Comment on this clone: Antigen unknown.

Replicate PCRs run on sorted subsets employed 150 to 250 ng DNA, some 33,000 T cell genomes. Measured with immunoSEQ multiplex PCR; TCRdb has only the in-frame clones, and not every one. Of fewer than 1.8 million clones listed, approximately 98.5% are singletons. CD45RA+ naive and CD45RA-negative memory subsets were separated from CD4+ cells. Sequencing input: naive CD4+ T cells sorted from blood. Specified subset: CD45RA+ positively selected. The clonotype was recovered from a man aged 25 to 45 in good health.

The CDR3 spells CASSLTEGRSVSGANVLTF. As DNA, the CDR3 is TGCGCCAGCAGCTTGACGGAGGGCAGGAGCGTCTCTGGGGCCAACGTCCTGACTTTC. The chain carries TRBV5-1 and TRBJ2-6; weak D call: TRBD2 (6 bases). Germline assignment: CDR1 SGHRS and CDR2 YFSETQ. This CDR3 region has 19 residues. Deletions cut 1 base from V and 0 bases from J, with 17 bases between.